A single count supports the clone carrying this T cell receptor (beta chain). TCRdb keeps only in-frame clones here, not all; method: immunoSEQ multiplex PCR. The profile shows about 380,000 clones, roughly 91% of them singletons. The data were obtained in a study of blood T cell repertoires in COVID-19. Material for sequencing was PBMCs or T cells enriched from blood (not recorded which). This sequence originates from a woman between 18 and 30 years old who had recovered from COVID-19.

This CDR3 is CASSPMRNSGQFF. The DNA of the CDR3 is TGTGCCAGCAGCCCGATGCGGAACTCCGGGCAGTTCTTC. The chain joins TRBV14 to TRBJ2-1, with D unclear. The ends were cut back, 4 bases at V and 12 bases at J, with 16 bases in the middle. This CDR3 contains 13 residues. CDR1 is SGHDN and CDR2 is FVKESK in the germline V gene. Based on the CDR3 plus reference TRBV14 and TRBJ2-1, the full variable domain is EAGVTQFPSHSVIEKGQTVTLRCDPISGHDNLYWYRRVMGKEIKFLLHFVKESKQDESGMPNNRFLAERTGGTYSTLKVQPAELEDSGVYFCASSPMRNSGQFFGPGTRLTVL.